This T cell receptor beta chain is from a study of T-cell reconstitution after alpha-beta-depleted transplantation in children. During its preparation, the TCRbeta library received unique molecular identifiers. Using its own MiXCR run on the PCR reads, TCRdb lists one record per CDR3 protein. This table holds 610,000 or so distinct CDR3 sequences, 25% to 30% found once. Germline-derived CDR1 and CDR2 are SQVTM and ANQGSEA. Trimming cost V 4 bases and J 0 bases, with 10 bases left between them. The CDR3 is 13 residues long. This chain uses TRBV29-1 with TRBJ2-7; possibly TRBD1 for D (6 bases). This receptor was identified in a boy in the first two years of life with Wiskott-Aldrich syndrome, due to receive a stem cell transplant. The input for sequencing was PBMCs, taken before TCRalphabeta/CD19-depleted stem cell transplant. CDR3 nucleotides: TGCAGCGTTGTTGGGACATCCTCCTACGAGCAGTACTTC. Its translation is CSVVGTSSYEQYF.